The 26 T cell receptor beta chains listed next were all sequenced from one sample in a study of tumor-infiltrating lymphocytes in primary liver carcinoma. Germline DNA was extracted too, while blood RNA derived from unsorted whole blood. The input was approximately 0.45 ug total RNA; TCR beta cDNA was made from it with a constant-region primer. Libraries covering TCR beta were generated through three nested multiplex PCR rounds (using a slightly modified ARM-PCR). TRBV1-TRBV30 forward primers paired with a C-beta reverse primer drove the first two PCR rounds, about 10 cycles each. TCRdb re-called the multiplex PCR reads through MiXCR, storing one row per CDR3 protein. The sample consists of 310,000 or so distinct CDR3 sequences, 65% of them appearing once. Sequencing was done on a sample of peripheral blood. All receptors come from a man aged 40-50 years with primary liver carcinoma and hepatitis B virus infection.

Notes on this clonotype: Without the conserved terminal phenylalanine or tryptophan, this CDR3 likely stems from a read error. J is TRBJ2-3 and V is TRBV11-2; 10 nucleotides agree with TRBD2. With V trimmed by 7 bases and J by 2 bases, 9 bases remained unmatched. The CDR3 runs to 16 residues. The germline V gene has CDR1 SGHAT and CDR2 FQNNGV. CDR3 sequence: CASIAVLAGSTDTQYS. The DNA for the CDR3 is TGTGCCAGCATCGCAGTACTAGCGGGGTCCACAGATACGCAGTATTCT.

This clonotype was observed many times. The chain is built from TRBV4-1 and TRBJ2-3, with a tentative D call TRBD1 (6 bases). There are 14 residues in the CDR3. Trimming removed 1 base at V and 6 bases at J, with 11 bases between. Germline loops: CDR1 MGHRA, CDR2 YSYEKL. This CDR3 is CASSQVTRGDTQYF. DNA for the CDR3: TGCGCCAGCAGCCAAGTCACAAGGGGGGATACGCAGTATTTT.

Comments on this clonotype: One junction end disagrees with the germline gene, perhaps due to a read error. The CDR3 sequence is CASSLDTQVGTEAFF. The CDR3 DNA is TGCGCCAGCAGCTTAGATACACAGGTTGGCACTGAAGCTTTCTTT. The rearrangement links TRBV11-2 to TRBJ1-1; D perhaps matches TRBD1 (5 bases). The length of the CDR3 is 15 residues. Germline values: CDR1 SGHAT, CDR2 FQNNGV.

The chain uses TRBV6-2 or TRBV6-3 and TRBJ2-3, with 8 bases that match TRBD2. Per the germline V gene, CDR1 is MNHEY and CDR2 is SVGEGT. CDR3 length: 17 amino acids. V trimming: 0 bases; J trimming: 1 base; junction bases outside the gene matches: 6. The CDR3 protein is CASSYSPTGGGTDTQYF. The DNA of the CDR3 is TGTGCCAGCAGTTACTCTCCAACCGGGGGGGGCACAGATACGCAGTATTTT.

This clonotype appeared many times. The CDR3 region is CASSRGQGVNNEQFF. The CDR3 region has the DNA TGCGCCAGCAGCCGGGGACAGGGGGTAAACAATGAGCAGTTCTTC. This sequence joins TRBV10-2 and TRBJ2-1, with 11 positions matching TRBD1. This CDR3 is 15 amino acids long. V lost 6 bases, J lost 5 bases, and 6 bases stayed unmatched. Germline V lookup: CDR1 WSHSY, CDR2 SAAADI.

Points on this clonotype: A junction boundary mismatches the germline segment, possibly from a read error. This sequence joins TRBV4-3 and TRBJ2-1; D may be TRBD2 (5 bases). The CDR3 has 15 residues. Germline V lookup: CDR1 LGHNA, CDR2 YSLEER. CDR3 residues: CASSTSPGNIGEQIF. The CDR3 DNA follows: TGCGCCAGCAGCACCTCCCCCGGGAATATAGGTGAGCAGATCTTC.

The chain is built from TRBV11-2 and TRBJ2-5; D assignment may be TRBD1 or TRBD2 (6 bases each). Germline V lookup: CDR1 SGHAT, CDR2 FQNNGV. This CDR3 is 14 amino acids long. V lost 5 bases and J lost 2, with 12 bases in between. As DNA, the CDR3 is TGTGCCAGCAGCGGAGGGACATGGCAAGAGACCCAGTACTTC. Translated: CASSGGTWQETQYF. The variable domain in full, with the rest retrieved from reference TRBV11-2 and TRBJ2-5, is EAGVAQSPRYKIIEKRQSVAFWCNPISGHATLYWYQQILGQGPKLLIQFQNNGVVDDSQLPKDRFSAERLKGVDSTLKIQPAKLEDSAVYLCASSGGTWQETQYFGPGTRLLVL.

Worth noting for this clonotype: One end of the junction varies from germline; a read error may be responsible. CDR3 sequence (DNA): TGCTCCAGCAGCTCCGGGACCAGACTCTCCTACGAGCAGTACTTC. This encodes CSSSSGTRLSYEQYF. This chain uses TRBV5-1 with TRBJ2-7; D possibly uses TRBD1 or TRBD2 (5 bases each). Per the germline V gene, CDR1 is SGHRS and CDR2 is YFSETQ. CDR3 length: 15 amino acids.

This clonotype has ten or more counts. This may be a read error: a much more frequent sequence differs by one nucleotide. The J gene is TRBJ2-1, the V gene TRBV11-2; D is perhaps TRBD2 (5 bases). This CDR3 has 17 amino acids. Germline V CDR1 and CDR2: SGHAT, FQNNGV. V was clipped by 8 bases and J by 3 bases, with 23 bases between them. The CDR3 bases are TGTGCCAGCGGCTCCCAAGAATGGGCTAGCAGCTACAATGAGCAGTTCTTC. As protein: CASGSQEWASSYNEQFF.

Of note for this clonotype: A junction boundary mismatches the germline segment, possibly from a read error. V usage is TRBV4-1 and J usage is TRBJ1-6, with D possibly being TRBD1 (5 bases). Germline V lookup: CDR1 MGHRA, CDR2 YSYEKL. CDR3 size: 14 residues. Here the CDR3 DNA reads TGCGCCAGCATCCAAGATAGGGGAGTGGGCACCCTCCACTTT. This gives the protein CASIQDRGVGTLHF.

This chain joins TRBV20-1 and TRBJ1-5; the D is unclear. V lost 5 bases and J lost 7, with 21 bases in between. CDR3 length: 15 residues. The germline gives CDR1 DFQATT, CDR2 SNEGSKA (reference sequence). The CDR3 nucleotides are TGCAGTGCTCTTCAACCTTGGCTAGCCGGGCAGCCCCAGCATTTT. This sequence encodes CSALQPWLAGQPQHF.

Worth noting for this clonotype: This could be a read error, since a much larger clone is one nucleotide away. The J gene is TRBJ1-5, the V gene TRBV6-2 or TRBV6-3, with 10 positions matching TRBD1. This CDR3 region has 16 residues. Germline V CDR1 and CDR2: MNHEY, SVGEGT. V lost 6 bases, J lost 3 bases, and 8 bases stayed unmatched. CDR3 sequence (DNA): TGTGCCAGCAGGAAATCGACAGGGGGCGCCAATCAGCCCCAGCATTTT. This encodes CASRKSTGGANQPQHF.

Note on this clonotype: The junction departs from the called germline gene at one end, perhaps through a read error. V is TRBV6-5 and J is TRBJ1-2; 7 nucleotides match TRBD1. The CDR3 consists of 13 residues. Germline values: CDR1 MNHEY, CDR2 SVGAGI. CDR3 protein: CSSSYEQGLGYAF. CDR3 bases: TGTTCCAGCAGTTACGAACAGGGGCTCGGCTACGCCTTC.

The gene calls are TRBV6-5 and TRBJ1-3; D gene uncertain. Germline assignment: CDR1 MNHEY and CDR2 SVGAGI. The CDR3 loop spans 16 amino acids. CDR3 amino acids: CVGSYSRPSSGNTIYF. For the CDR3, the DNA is TGTGTCGGCAGTTACTCGAGACCGAGCTCTGGAAACACCATATATTTT.

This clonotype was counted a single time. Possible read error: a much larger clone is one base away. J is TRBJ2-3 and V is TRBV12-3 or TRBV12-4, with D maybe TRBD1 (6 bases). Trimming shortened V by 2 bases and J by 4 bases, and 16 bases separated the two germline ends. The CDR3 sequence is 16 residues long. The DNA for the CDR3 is TGTGCCAGCAGTTTATCCCACAGGGTGGCCGCAGATACGCAGTATTTT. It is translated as CASSLSHRVAADTQYF.

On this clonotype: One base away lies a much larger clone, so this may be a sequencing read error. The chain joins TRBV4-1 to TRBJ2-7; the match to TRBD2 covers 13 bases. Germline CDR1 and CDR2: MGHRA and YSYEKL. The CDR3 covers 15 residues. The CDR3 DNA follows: TGCGCCAGCAGCCCACTAGCGGGAGGGTCCTACGATCAGTACTTC. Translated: CASSPLAGGSYDQYF.

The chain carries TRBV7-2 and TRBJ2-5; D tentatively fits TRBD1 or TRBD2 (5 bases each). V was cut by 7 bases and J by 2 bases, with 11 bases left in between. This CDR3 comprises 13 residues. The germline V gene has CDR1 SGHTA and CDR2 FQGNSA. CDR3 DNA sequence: TGTGCCAGCACCAAGAGGGGTCAAGAGACCCAGTACTTC. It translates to CASTKRGQETQYF.

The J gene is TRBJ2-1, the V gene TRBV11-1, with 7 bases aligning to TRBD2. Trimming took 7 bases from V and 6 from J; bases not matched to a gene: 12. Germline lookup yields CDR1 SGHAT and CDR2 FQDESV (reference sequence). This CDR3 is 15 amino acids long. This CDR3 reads CASTGTTSPPNEQFF. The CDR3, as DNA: TGTGCCAGCACAGGGACGACTAGCCCGCCCAATGAGCAGTTCTTC.

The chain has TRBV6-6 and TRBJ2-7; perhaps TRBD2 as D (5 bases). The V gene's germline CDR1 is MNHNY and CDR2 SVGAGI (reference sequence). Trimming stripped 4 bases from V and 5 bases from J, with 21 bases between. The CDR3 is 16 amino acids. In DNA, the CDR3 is TGTGCCAGCAGTTCCGCCGCCGGGGATCCGGGAAACGAGCAGTACTTC. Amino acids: CASSSAAGDPGNEQYF.

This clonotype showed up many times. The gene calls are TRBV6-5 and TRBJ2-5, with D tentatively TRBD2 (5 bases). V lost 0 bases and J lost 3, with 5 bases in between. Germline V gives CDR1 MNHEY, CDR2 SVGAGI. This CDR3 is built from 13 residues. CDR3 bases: TGTGCCAGCAGTTACTCGAGGGAAGAGACCCAGTACTTC. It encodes CASSYSREETQYF.

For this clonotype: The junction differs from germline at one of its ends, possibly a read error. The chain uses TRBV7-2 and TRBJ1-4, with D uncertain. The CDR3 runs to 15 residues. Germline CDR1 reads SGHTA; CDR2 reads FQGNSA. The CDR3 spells CASSSGWLPNEELFF. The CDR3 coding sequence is TGTGCCAGCAGCTCAGGCTGGCTACCGAATGAAGAACTGTTTTTT.

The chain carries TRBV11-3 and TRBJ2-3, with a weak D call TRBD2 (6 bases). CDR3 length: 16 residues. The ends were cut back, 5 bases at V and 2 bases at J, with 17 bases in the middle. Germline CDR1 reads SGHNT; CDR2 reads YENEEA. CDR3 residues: CASSPGTLSITDTQYF. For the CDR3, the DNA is TGTGCCAGCAGCCCCGGGACTTTATCTATCACAGATACGCAGTATTTT.

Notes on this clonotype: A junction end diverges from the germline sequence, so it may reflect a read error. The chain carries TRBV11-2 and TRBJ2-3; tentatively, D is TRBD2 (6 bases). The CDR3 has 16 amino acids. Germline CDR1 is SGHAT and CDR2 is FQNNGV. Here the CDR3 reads CASRTGSRRAADTHYF. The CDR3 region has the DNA TGTGCCAGCAGAACGGGTAGCAGGAGGGCGGCAGATACGCATTATTTT.

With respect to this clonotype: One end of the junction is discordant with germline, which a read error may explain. The chain's CDR3 is CGSQTPGGGKETQYF. DNA of the CDR3: TGTGGCAGCCAAACTCCTGGCGGGGGGAAAGAGACCCAGTACTTC. This rearrangement joins TRBV11-2 to TRBJ2-5, with TRBD2 matching 8 bases. Germline V lookup: CDR1 SGHAT, CDR2 FQNNGV. The CDR3 spans 15 residues. Supplemented by reference TRBV11-2 and TRBJ2-5, the full variable domain reads EAGVAQSPRYKIIEKRQSVAFWCNPISGHATLYWYQQILGQGPKLLIQFQNNGVVDDSQLPKDRFSAERLKGVDSTLKIQPAKLEDSAVYLCGSQTPGGGKETQYFGPGTRLLVL.

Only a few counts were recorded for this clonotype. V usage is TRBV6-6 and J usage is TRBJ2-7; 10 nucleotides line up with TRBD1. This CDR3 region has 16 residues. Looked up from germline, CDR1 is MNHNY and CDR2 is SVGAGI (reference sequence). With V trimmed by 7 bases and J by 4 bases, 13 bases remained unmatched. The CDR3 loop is CASNSHRDRGLYEQYF. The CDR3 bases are TGTGCCAGCAATTCTCATCGCGACAGGGGGCTTTACGAGCAGTACTTC.

The CDR3 DNA reads TGCGCCAGCAGCTTGATCGACGGGGGTTCCTACAATGAGCAGTTCTTC. This encodes CASSLIDGGSYNEQFF. The chain recombines TRBV5-1 with TRBJ2-1; D is perhaps TRBD2 (6 bases). Germline CDR1 SGHRS, CDR2 YFSETQ. This CDR3 contains 16 residues. V was trimmed by 1 base and J by 1 base, leaving 12 bases between them.